A single T cell receptor (beta chain) is shown here with its context. This sample is part of a study of blood T cell repertoires in COVID-19. Study-wide context: Acute and convalescent COVID-19 samples came from the United States, Italy and Spain.

Germline loops: CDR1 SGHTA, CDR2 FQGNSA. This CDR3 region has 13 residues. With 7 bases clipped from V and 10 bases from J, the junction kept 10 bases outside the gene matches. Per the original data handling: Amplifying reference gene primers gave estimates of nucleated cell counts. Here immunoSEQ multiplex PCR was the method, and the copy in TCRdb shows in-frame clones only, minus some. V, J and clone size are those of that table, while D and trimming were read from the DNA. The sample contains about 68,000 clones, roughly nine tenths of which appear only once. The specimen was peripheral blood. This TCR derives from a man over 45 with acute or convalescent COVID-19. J is TRBJ1-2 and V is TRBV7-2; 9 nucleotides align to TRBD1. The CDR3 DNA sequence: TGTGCCAGCAACCGGGACAGGGAAGGGGACTACACCTTC. Protein product: CASNRDREGDYTF.